This TCR beta chain originates from a study of T-cell memory formation after mild COVID-19. The germline gives CDR1 DFQATT, CDR2 SNEGSKA (reference sequence). Trimming left V 0 bases short and J 6 bases short, with 9 bases between. The CDR3 has 12 amino acids. TCR alpha and TCR beta cDNA libraries carrying sample barcodes and UMIs came from 5'RACE with constant-segment primers. TCRdb reprocessed the 5' RACE reads with MiXCR, giving one entry per CDR3 protein. The sample holds hundreds of thousands of distinct CDR3 sequences; about 22% are singletons and the top ten take about 8.2%. The receptor's source is an adult woman who had mild COVID-19 (a few samples of this study predate the infection). Cell type and time point are not known. Input material: PBMCs or a T cell subset sorted from them (not recorded which). The chain recombines TRBV20-1 with TRBJ2-7, with D perhaps TRBD1 (5 bases). CDR3: CSARDAGREQYF. In DNA form, the CDR3 reads TGCAGTGCTAGAGATGCAGGGCGCGAGCAGTACTTC.